Following are 10 T cell receptor beta chains from one sample sequenced in a study of cytomegalovirus exposure and HLA in healthy donors. The table came from immunoSEQ multiplex PCR; TCRdb's copy has only in-frame clones and leaves some out. The table has under 200,000 clones, about 96% seen once. Sequencing used PBMCs. The source is a young woman in good health and CMV-seronegative.

The chain combines TRBV5-6 with TRBJ2-1; a weak D match, TRBD2 (7 bases). The V and J ends lost 1 base and 9 bases respectively, with 17 bases between them. The germline V gene has CDR1 SGHDT and CDR2 YYEEEE. The CDR3 covers 15 residues. CDR3 coding DNA: TGTGCCAGCAGCTTGTGGGGGGGCCTTGTTAGTGAGCAGTTCTTC. Translation: CASSLWGGLVSEQFF.

This chain connects TRBV5-5 to TRBJ2-7; a possible D gene is TRBD1 (6 bases). Germline values: CDR1 SGHKS, CDR2 YYEKEE (reference sequence). The CDR3 is 15 residues long. The V end lost 0 bases, the J end lost 3 bases, and 13 bases lay between the germline ends. CDR3 coding DNA: TGTGCCAGCAGCTTGGCCTTGGACAGATACTACGAGCAGTACTTC. Translating gives CASSLALDRYYEQYF.

The V call is TRBV11-2, the J call TRBJ2-3; 8 nucleotides match TRBD2. The CDR3 is 16 amino acids. CDR1 is SGHAT, CDR2 FQNNGV, per germline. V was pared by 5 bases and J by 2 bases, with 9 bases of the junction left unmatched. The CDR3 DNA is TGTGCCAGCAGCCCACAACGGGGGGGCCTCACAGATACGCAGTATTTT. Amino acid sequence: CASSPQRGGLTDTQYF.

The CDR3 bases are TGTGCCTGGGGGAGGGGACAGGGAAAGACCCAGTACTTC. It is translated as CAWGRGQGKTQYF. The chain uses TRBV30 and TRBJ2-5; 9 bases match TRBD1. Looked up from germline, CDR1 is GTSNPN and CDR2 is SVGIG (reference sequence). CDR3 length equals 13 residues. V was clipped by 5 bases and J by 6 bases; unmatched bases: 7. The full variable domain, completed using reference TRBV30 and TRBJ2-5, is SQTIHQWPATLVQPVGSPLSLECTVEGTSNPNLYWYRQAAGRGLQLLFYSVGIGQISSEVPQNLSASRPQDRQFILSSKKLLLSDSGFYLCAWGRGQGKTQYFGPGTRLLVL.

The chain combines TRBV7-2 with TRBJ2-5; 9 bases map to TRBD1. Germline V gene sequence: CDR1 SGHTA, CDR2 FQGNSA. CDR3 length: 14 amino acids. V gave up 5 bases and J gave up 4 bases; unmatched junction bases: 5. This chain's CDR3 is CASSAGTGTETQYF. CDR3 DNA: TGTGCCAGCAGCGCCGGGACAGGGACAGAGACCCAGTACTTC.

V gene TRBV5-4 combines with J gene TRBJ2-7; possible D gene TRBD2, 5 bases. Germline CDR1 SGHNT, CDR2 YYREEE (reference sequence). The ends were cut back, 4 bases at V and 3 bases at J, with 11 bases in the middle. The CDR3 contains 13 residues. The CDR3 DNA reads as TGTGCCAGCAGCCTGGGCGGAGGCTACGAGCAGTACTTC. Translated: CASSLGGGYEQYF. The complete variable domain, with remaining parts taken from reference TRBV5-4 and TRBJ2-7, reads ETGVTQSPTHLIKTRGQQVTLRCSSQSGHNTVSWYQQALGQGPQFIFQYYREEENGRGNFPPRFSGLQFPNYSSELNVNALELDDSALYLCASSLGGGYEQYFGPGTRLTVT.

The chain carries TRBV27 and TRBJ2-5; a weak D match, TRBD1 (5 bases). CDR3 length equals 14 residues. Germline V CDR1 and CDR2: MNHEY, SMNVEV (reference sequence). Trimming stripped 5 bases from V and 5 bases from J, with 15 bases between. CDR3 amino acids: CASSQGAALETQYF. The CDR3 DNA reads TGTGCCAGCAGTCAGGGCGCGGCCCTCGAGACCCAGTACTTC.

The chain employs TRBV4-1 and TRBJ1-2, with D perhaps matching TRBD1 (6 bases). This CDR3 has 15 amino acids. CDR1 and CDR2 from the germline V gene are MGHRA and YSYEKL. Trimming cost V 5 bases and J 4 bases, with 17 bases left between them. CDR3: CASSEGRGLGYGYTF. For the CDR3, the DNA is TGCGCCAGCAGCGAGGGGCGGGGGCTCGGCTATGGCTACACCTTC.

The chain combines TRBV7-2 with TRBJ1-6, with 9 bases lining up with TRBD1. V lost 4 bases to trimming and J lost 4 bases; unmatched junction nucleotides: 5. The CDR3 spans 16 residues. The germline V gene has CDR1 SGHTA and CDR2 FQGNSA. The CDR3 bases are TGTGCCAGCAGCTGGACCGGGACAGGGTATAATTCACCCCTCCACTTT. Its protein is CASSWTGTGYNSPLHF.

About this clone itself: Other DNA variants within this sample encode the same CDR3. This chain joins TRBV9 and TRBJ1-3; possibly TRBD1 for D (5 bases). Germline values: CDR1 SGDLS, CDR2 YYNGEE. With 0 bases removed from V and 4 bases from J, the gap between germline ends came to 11 bases. The CDR3 is made up of 15 amino acids. The CDR3 reads CASSVGGGPGNTIYF. The DNA of the CDR3 is TGTGCCAGCAGCGTAGGGGGGGGACCGGGAAACACCATATATTTT.